This TCR beta chain was sequenced for a study of long-term antiretroviral therapy in people with HIV. Study findings and constraints: Those clones which expanded before ART made up the dominant part of the repertoire at all time points.

The immunoSEQ assay was v3.0, run at survey level. TCRdb's table, derived via immunoSEQ multiplex PCR, lists solely in-frame clones and lacks some. The sample has around 21,000 clones; roughly four fifths are singletons. Concerning this clone itself: Its matching antigen is unknown.

CDR1 and CDR2 from the germline V gene are MGHRA and YSYEKL. V lost 0 bases, J lost 10 bases, and 22 bases lay in between. The CDR3 has 18 residues. This clonotype originated in a man aged 25 to 40 with HIV. The chain is built from TRBV4-1 and TRBJ1-6; no firm D call. The sequencing here drew on unsorted PBMCs, taken 1.5 years after starting antiretroviral therapy. This CDR3 is CASSQDLRVGRLVSPLHF. In DNA form, the CDR3 reads TGCGCCAGCAGCCAAGATCTGAGGGTAGGGCGTTTGGTGTCACCCCTCCACTTT.